Below, 28 T cell receptor beta chains from the same sample are listed, as sequenced in a study of identical twins. TCRdb reprocessed the 5' RACE reads via MiXCR and lists one record per CDR3 protein. The table lists approximately 410,000 distinct CDR3 sequences, less than 20% of them singletons. Material: naive T cells sorted from blood. The receptors here all came from a man in his forties or fifties in good health.

This clonotype was picked up many times. The chain has TRBV28 and TRBJ2-3; 14 bases line up with TRBD2. CDR1 is MDHEN and CDR2 is SYDVKM in the germline V gene. The CDR3 extends over 18 amino acids. Trimming cost V 3 bases and J 2 bases; bases outside gene matches: 7. CDR3 coding DNA: TGTGCCAGCAGTTTCCCCCCGGGACTAGCGGGGGTCACAGATACGCAGTATTTT. Translation: CASSFPPGLAGVTDTQYF. The variable domain in full, with the rest retrieved from reference TRBV28 and TRBJ2-3, is DVKVTQSSRYLVKRTGEKVFLECVQDMDHENMFWYRQDPGLGLRLIYFSYDVKMKEKGDIPEGYSVSREKKERFSLILESASTNQTSMYLCASSFPPGLAGVTDTQYFGPGTRLTVL.

J is TRBJ2-3 and V is TRBV20-1; 14 nucleotides line up with TRBD2. The CDR3 runs 16 residues. Germline V gene sequence: CDR1 DFQATT, CDR2 SNEGSKA (reference sequence). DNA for the CDR3: TGCAGGATTCCCGGACTAGCGGGGGGCCTCACAGATACGCAGTATTTT. Protein product: CRIPGLAGGLTDTQYF.

This rearrangement joins TRBV28 to TRBJ2-2, with D unclear. Deletions cut 1 base from V and 3 bases from J, with 9 bases between. The CDR3 runs 15 residues. The V gene's germline CDR1 is MDHEN and CDR2 SYDVKM. The DNA of the CDR3 is TGTGCCAGCAGTTTATCCGCTGGGGACACCGGGGAGCTGTTTTTT. Translated: CASSLSAGDTGELFF.

The chain combines TRBV7-2 with TRBJ2-7, with D possibly being TRBD2 (5 bases). The germline gives CDR1 SGHTA, CDR2 FQGNSA. This CDR3 comprises 13 residues. With 5 bases removed from V and 4 bases from J, the gap between germline ends came to 12 bases. This chain's CDR3 is CASSNSRGYEQYF. CDR3 nucleotides: TGTGCCAGCAGCAATAGCCGGGGATACGAGCAGTACTTC. Full variable domain (remainder filled in from reference TRBV7-2 and TRBJ2-7): GAGVSQSPSNKVTEKGKDVELRCDPISGHTALYWYRQSLGQGLEFLIYFQGNSAPDKSGLPSDRFSAERTGGSVSTLTIQRTQQEDSAVYLCASSNSRGYEQYFGPGTRLTVT.

This clonotype was picked up many times. The rearrangement uses TRBV12-3 or TRBV12-4 and TRBJ2-7, with TRBD1 matching over 8 bases. The trim removed 7 bases at V and 2 bases at J, leaving 10 bases unmatched. This CDR3 contains 15 residues. The CDR3 nucleotides are TGTGCCAGCACAGTCGGAGGACAGGGTCCCTACGAGCAGTACTTC. Amino acid sequence: CASTVGGQGPYEQYF.

J is TRBJ2-1 and V is TRBV12-3 or TRBV12-4; D is undetermined. The CDR3 is 15 amino acids. V lost 5 bases and J lost 8, with 19 bases in between. The chain's CDR3 is CASSQPHLNSDEQFF. CDR3 sequence (DNA): TGTGCCAGCAGTCAACCCCACCTCAACTCTGATGAGCAGTTCTTC.

Many counts were recorded for this clonotype. V gene TRBV20-1 combines with J gene TRBJ1-2; 7 bases match TRBD1. In germline, CDR1 is DFQATT, CDR2 SNEGSKA (reference sequence). V lost 6 bases and J lost 7; bases outside the gene matches: 11. This CDR3 contains 13 residues. Here the CDR3 reads CSALDRRVLGYTF. The CDR3 DNA follows: TGCAGTGCCCTGGACAGGAGGGTTCTTGGCTACACCTTC.

At least ten counts were recorded for this clonotype. The J gene is TRBJ2-1, the V gene TRBV28, with 9 bases matching TRBD2. In germline, CDR1 is MDHEN, CDR2 SYDVKM. The CDR3 has 17 amino acids. Trimming cost V 6 bases and J 1 base; bases outside gene matches: 10. CDR3 sequence: CASSLTLAGMSYNEQFF. Written as DNA, the CDR3 is TGTGCCAGCAGCCTTACGCTAGCGGGGATGTCCTACAATGAGCAGTTCTTC.

This clonotype has at least ten counts. CDR3 in amino acids: CASSLGLASGANVLTF. Here the CDR3 DNA reads TGTGCCAGCAGTCTGGGACTGGCCTCTGGGGCCAACGTCCTGACTTTC. The chain employs TRBV6-1 and TRBJ2-6; D is possibly TRBD2 (6 bases). Germline-derived CDR1 and CDR2 are MNHNS and SASEGT. The length of the CDR3 is 16 residues. The V gene lost 5 bases and the J gene lost 0 bases, with 11 bases spanning the gap.

The table lists this clonotype with many counts. The chain carries TRBV5-6 and TRBJ2-6, with TRBD1 identical over 8 bases. CDR1 and CDR2 from the germline V gene are SGHDT and YYEEEE. The CDR3 contains 15 residues. V gave up 3 bases and J gave up 2 bases; unmatched junction bases: 1. The CDR3 reads CASSWDRPGANVLTF. DNA of the CDR3: TGTGCCAGCAGCTGGGACAGGCCTGGGGCCAACGTCCTGACTTTC.

In this sample, this clonotype turned up many times. CDR3 loop: CASSQVSTNTEAFF. The DNA for the CDR3 is TGTGCCAGCAGCCAAGTAAGCACGAACACTGAAGCTTTCTTT. This chain connects TRBV4-2 to TRBJ1-1; no clear D gene. The CDR3 extends over 14 amino acids. The germline V and J ends were trimmed by 1 base and 1 base, with 7 bases remaining between them. The germline gives CDR1 LGHNA, CDR2 YNFKEQ.

The rearrangement joins TRBV7-9 to TRBJ1-4, with a weak D call TRBD1 (5 bases). Germline V lookup: CDR1 SEHNR, CDR2 FQNEAQ (reference sequence). V was pared by 6 bases and J by 5 bases, with 7 bases between. The CDR3 covers 12 residues. The CDR3 nucleotides read TGTGCCAGCAGTGGGACCAATGAAAAACTGTTTTTT. As protein: CASSGTNEKLFF.

The table lists this clonotype with a few counts. The chain links TRBV6-5 to TRBJ2-7, with TRBD1 matching 7 bases. The CDR3 length is 14 residues. Germline CDR1 MNHEY, CDR2 SVGAGI. The J segment lost 1 base and the V segment lost 0 bases, leaving 0 bases of the junction unmatched. The CDR3 reads CASSYSDRSYEQYF. Written as DNA, the CDR3 is TGTGCCAGCAGTTACTCGGACAGGTCCTACGAGCAGTACTTC.

This clonotype was recorded at least ten times. The chain employs TRBV4-2 and TRBJ1-1, with a weak D call TRBD1 (6 bases). The CDR3 is made up of 14 amino acids. The ends were cut back, 5 bases at V and 4 bases at J, with 14 bases in the middle. Germline V CDR1 and CDR2: LGHNA, YNFKEQ. The CDR3 region is CASSIGQTSTEAFF. CDR3 coding DNA: TGTGCCAGCAGCATCGGACAGACGAGCACTGAAGCTTTCTTT.

J is TRBJ2-2 and V is TRBV6-5; D call uncertain. The CDR3 is 16 amino acids. Trimming took off 2 bases at V and 8 bases at J, with 18 bases between the two ends. CDR1 and CDR2 (germline): MNHEY, SVGAGI. This chain's CDR3 is CASSYVRTHPSGELFF. The CDR3 DNA is TGTGCCAGCAGTTACGTTCGGACCCACCCCTCGGGGGAGCTGTTTTTT.

This clonotype was detected many times. The rearrangement joins TRBV6-5 to TRBJ1-1; 8 bases line up with TRBD1. The CDR3 runs 15 residues. Trimming removed 2 bases from V and 5 bases from J; junction bases left unmatched: 7. Germline-derived CDR1 and CDR2 are MNHEY and SVGAGI. This CDR3 reads CASSYHETGGTEAFF. CDR3 coding DNA: TGTGCCAGCAGTTACCACGAAACAGGGGGGACTGAAGCTTTCTTT.

The CDR3 is CASREQGNTIYF. For the CDR3, the DNA is TGTGCCAGCCGGGAGCAGGGAAACACCATATATTTT. The chain carries TRBV12-3 or TRBV12-4 and TRBJ1-3; D gene ambiguous. Trimming took off 8 bases at V and 4 bases at J, with 9 bases between the two ends. The CDR3 totals 12 residues.

This clonotype was observed at least ten times. The CDR3: CASSPGDWVGANVLTF. CDR3 DNA: TGTGCCAGCAGTCCGGGTGATTGGGTTGGGGCCAACGTCCTGACTTTC. The chain is built from TRBV28 and TRBJ2-6; D is unresolved. Germline assignment: CDR1 MDHEN and CDR2 SYDVKM. This CDR3 region has 16 residues. Trimming removed 5 bases at V and 3 bases at J, with 14 bases between.

This chain joins TRBV2 and TRBJ2-7, with D perhaps assigned TRBD1 or TRBD2 (7 bases each). Looked up from germline, CDR1 is SNHLY and CDR2 is FYNNEI. The CDR3 covers 13 residues. Trimming left V 4 bases short and J 5 bases short, with 12 bases between. CDR3 DNA: TGTGCCAGCAGTGCACAGGGGAGGGACGAGCAGTACTTC. Its protein is CASSAQGRDEQYF.

This clonotype appeared many times. The V gene is TRBV5-8, the J gene TRBJ1-5; possibly TRBD1 for D (5 bases). Germline CDR1 is SGHTS and CDR2 is YDEGEE. The ends were cut back, 0 bases at V and 0 bases at J, with 10 bases in the middle. This CDR3 has 16 residues. The CDR3 bases are TGTGCCAGCAGCTTGGCCGGACACAATAGCAATCAGCCCCAGCATTTT. Its protein product is CASSLAGHNSNQPQHF.

The rearrangement joins TRBV7-8 to TRBJ2-7, with D possibly TRBD1 on 5 matching bases. Looked up from germline, CDR1 is SGHVS and CDR2 is FQNEAQ. The CDR3 contains 16 residues. Deletions cut 4 bases from V and 5 bases from J, with 21 bases between. The CDR3 protein is CASSSSRTRVLHEQYF. The CDR3 DNA reads as TGTGCCAGCAGCTCCTCCCGAACCAGGGTACTACACGAGCAGTACTTC. Based on the CDR3 plus reference TRBV7-8 and TRBJ2-7, the full variable domain is GAGVSQSPRYKVAKRGQDVALRCDPISGHVSLFWYQQALGQGPEFLTYFQNEAQLDKSGLPSDRFFAERPEGSVSTLKIQRTQQEDSAVYLCASSSSRTRVLHEQYFGPGTRLTVT.

This clonotype was seen a few times. The chain carries TRBV20-1 and TRBJ2-2; D tentatively reads TRBD1 or TRBD2 (5 bases each). Per germline, CDR1 DFQATT and CDR2 SNEGSKA (reference sequence). The germline V and J ends were trimmed by 6 bases and 5 bases, with 22 bases remaining between them. The CDR3 has 16 residues. DNA for the CDR3: TGCAGTGCCCATACCGAGGGGCAAGGGTCGACCGGGGAGCTGTTTTTT. This encodes CSAHTEGQGSTGELFF.

This clonotype was observed a few times. The rearrangement uses TRBV5-1 and TRBJ2-6; a possible D gene is TRBD1 (6 bases). The CDR3 runs to 18 residues. Germline V lookup: CDR1 SGHRS, CDR2 YFSETQ. Trimming stripped 2 bases from V and 0 bases from J, with 15 bases between. The CDR3 DNA follows: TGCGCCAGCAGCTTCATAGCAGGGGCTAGCTCTGGGGCCAACGTCCTGACTTTC. Its protein product is CASSFIAGASSGANVLTF.

This clonotype has just a few counts. The chain uses TRBV6-2 or TRBV6-3 and TRBJ2-2; 8 bases are shared with TRBD2. V lost 7 bases and J lost 6; bases outside the gene matches: 7. Germline loops: CDR1 MNHEY, CDR2 SVGEGT. The CDR3 length is 14 residues. Here the CDR3 DNA reads TGTGCCAGCATAAGGACTAGCTTTGCCGGGGAGCTGTTTTTT. It specifies CASIRTSFAGELFF.

This clonotype was seen at least ten times. The chain employs TRBV7-8 and TRBJ2-7; no reliable D call. Trimming shortened V by 5 bases and J by 4 bases, and 6 bases separated the two germline ends. In germline, CDR1 is SGHVS, CDR2 FQNEAQ. The CDR3 is 11 residues long. The CDR3: CASSPAYEQYF. The CDR3 bases are TGTGCCAGCAGCCCAGCATACGAGCAGTACTTC.

The chain links TRBV27 to TRBJ2-7, with 10 bases aligning to TRBD1. Germline V gene sequence: CDR1 MNHEY, CDR2 SMNVEV (reference sequence). J gave up 2 bases and V 0 bases, and 7 bases lay outside the gene matches. This CDR3 spans 17 amino acids. The CDR3 nucleotides read TGTGCCAGCAGTTTATCGACCGGGGACAGGGGCCCCTACGAGCAGTACTTC. Its protein is CASSLSTGDRGPYEQYF.

This clonotype was seen at least ten times. V gene TRBV5-1 combines with J gene TRBJ2-2; D remains ambiguous. This CDR3 region has 18 residues. Germline V lookup: CDR1 SGHRS, CDR2 YFSETQ. The V end lost 0 bases, the J end lost 2 bases, and 17 bases lay between the germline ends. The CDR3 DNA sequence: TGCGCCAGCAGCTTGGGAATTTGGGAACGGTTAAACACCGGGGAGCTGTTTTTT. Its translation: CASSLGIWERLNTGELFF.

This clonotype was detected ten times or more. The chain is built from TRBV9 and TRBJ2-2; maybe TRBD1 (5 bases). Trimming shortened V by 0 bases and J by 1 base, and 7 bases separated the two germline ends. In germline, CDR1 is SGDLS, CDR2 YYNGEE. The CDR3 is 15 residues long. CDR3 nucleotides: TGTGCCAGCAGCGTAGGACAGCGGAACACCGGGGAGCTGTTTTTT. Translated, it gives CASSVGQRNTGELFF.